Presented here are 25 T cell receptor beta chains from one specimen sequenced in a study of cytomegalovirus exposure and HLA in healthy donors. Primers included in the PCR were 60 Vbeta and 13 Jbeta primers. Produced via immunoSEQ multiplex PCR; TCRdb's table is partial and in-frame only. The table has roughly 130,000 clones, around 77% seen once. Sequencing input: PBMCs. All receptors come from a woman aged 45 to 65 in good health and CMV-seronegative.

The chain is built from TRBV6-5 and TRBJ2-7; weak D call: TRBD1 (6 bases). The V and J ends lost 2 bases and 5 bases respectively, with 13 bases between them. The CDR3 has 14 amino acids. Germline V lookup: CDR1 MNHEY, CDR2 SVGAGI. For the CDR3, the DNA is TGTGCCAGCAGTTACGCCAGGGGAAGCCACGAGCAGTACTTC. Translated, it gives CASSYARGSHEQYF.

The chain is built from TRBV2 and TRBJ1-1; D perhaps matches TRBD1 (6 bases). Germline-derived CDR1 and CDR2 are SNHLY and FYNNEI. V was shortened by 0 bases and J by 10 bases, with 15 bases between the two germline ends. The CDR3 consists of 14 residues. The CDR3, as DNA: TGTGCCAGCAGTGAAGCGAACACAGGGTTTGGAGCTTTCTTT. Protein product: CASSEANTGFGAFF. The entire variable domain, with the rest obtained from reference TRBV2 and TRBJ1-1, is as follows: EPEVTQTPSHQVTQMGQEVILRCVPISNHLYFYWYRQILGQKVEFLVSFYNNEISEKSEIFDDQFSVERPDGSNFTLKIRSTKLEDSAMYFCASSEANTGFGAFFGQGTRLTVV.

The rearrangement joins TRBV2 to TRBJ2-4; D is unresolved. This CDR3 is built from 16 residues. CDR1 SNHLY and CDR2 FYNNEI come from the germline V gene. Trimming took off 8 bases at V and 0 bases at J, with 17 bases between the two ends. The CDR3 region is CASRRSQELAKNIQYF. The CDR3 DNA reads TGTGCCAGCCGCAGAAGTCAGGAACTAGCCAAAAACATTCAGTACTTC.

V usage is TRBV5-4 and J usage is TRBJ2-7, with TRBD2 matching over 12 bases. Germline CDR1 is SGHNT and CDR2 is YYREEE (reference sequence). The CDR3 covers 15 residues. With 4 bases clipped from V and 3 bases from J, the junction kept 5 bases outside the gene matches. The CDR3 DNA reads TGTGCCAGCAGCCCGGGACTAGCGGGTGGCTACGAGCAGTACTTC. This encodes CASSPGLAGGYEQYF.

This sequence joins TRBV5-1 and TRBJ2-2; 8 bases align to TRBD2. From germline, CDR1 is SGHRS and CDR2 YFSETQ. CDR3 length: 14 amino acids. With 4 bases clipped from V and 4 bases from J, the junction kept 3 bases outside the gene matches. The CDR3 region has the DNA TGCGCCAGCAGCCCTAGCGGGTTCACCGGGGAGCTGTTTTTT. It codes for CASSPSGFTGELFF.

This chain links TRBV9 with TRBJ2-1; D gene ambiguous. V lost 5 bases and J 4 bases, leaving 16 bases between the germline ends. CDR1 and CDR2 from the germline V gene are SGDLS and YYNGEE. The CDR3 extends over 15 amino acids. The CDR3 sequence is CASSIVSSLYNEQFF. The CDR3 bases are TGTGCCAGCAGTATAGTCTCTTCCTTGTACAATGAGCAGTTCTTC. Full variable domain (missing parts from reference TRBV9 and TRBJ2-1): DSGVTQTPKHLITATGQRVTLRCSPRSGDLSVYWYQQSLDQGLQFLIQYYNGEERAKGNILERFSAQQFPDLHSELNLSSLELGDSALYFCASSIVSSLYNEQFFGPGTRLTVL.

J is TRBJ1-3 and V is TRBV2; 8 nucleotides align to TRBD1. The V gene end was trimmed by 3 bases and the J gene end by 4 bases; junction bases not matched to a gene: 2. CDR1 is SNHLY and CDR2 is FYNNEI in the germline V gene. The CDR3 is made up of 14 amino acids. The CDR3 DNA reads as TGTGCCAGCAGTGAGGACAGGGTCGGAAACACCATATATTTT. It is translated as CASSEDRVGNTIYF.

In the case of this clone: Germline and junction disagree at one end, which may indicate a read error. DNA of the CDR3: TGTGCCAGCAGGGGGGTAGCAACTAGCAATCAGCCCCAGAATTTT. Translated, it gives CASRGVATSNQPQNF. This chain uses TRBV2 with TRBJ1-5; perhaps TRBD1 as D (5 bases). Germline V gene data show CDR1 as SNHLY and CDR2 as FYNNEI. The CDR3 totals 15 residues. Full variable domain (remainder filled in from reference TRBV2 and TRBJ1-5): EPEVTQTPSHQVTQMGQEVILRCVPISNHLYFYWYRQILGQKVEFLVSFYNNEISEKSEIFDDQFSVERPDGSNFTLKIRSTKLEDSAMYFCASRGVATSNQPQNFGDGTRLSIL.

The table lists this clone with a count of one. This chain links TRBV5-1 with TRBJ2-7; 9 positions match TRBD1. V was clipped by 0 bases and J by 1 base; unmatched bases: 2. Germline V gene data show CDR1 as SGHRS and CDR2 as YFSETQ. The CDR3 totals 15 residues. The CDR3 DNA reads as TGCGCCAGCAGCTTGGGGGGGACAGGGTCCTACGAGCAGTACTTC. Translating it yields CASSLGGTGSYEQYF.

The rearrangement joins TRBV25-1 to TRBJ2-1; 11 bases agree with TRBD2. Unmatched junction bases numbered 3, after V lost 4 bases and J lost 4 bases. CDR3 length: 15 residues. CDR1 is MGHDK, CDR2 SYGVNS, per germline. In DNA form, the CDR3 reads TGTGCCAGCAGTGTGGCTAGCGGGGGGTACAATGAGCAGTTCTTC. It translates to CASSVASGGYNEQFF.

This chain uses TRBV19 with TRBJ1-2, with D maybe TRBD1 (6 bases). This CDR3 contains 15 residues. Trimming left V 1 base short and J 4 bases short, with 13 bases between. The V gene's germline CDR1 is LNHDA and CDR2 SQIVND (reference sequence). The CDR3 protein is CASSIGNRAVYGYTF. The CDR3 DNA reads TGTGCCAGTAGTATAGGGAACAGGGCGGTCTATGGCTACACCTTC.

This chain links TRBV11-3 with TRBJ1-1; TRBD1 agrees at 8 bases. CDR1 is SGHNT, CDR2 YENEEA, per germline. This CDR3 has 17 amino acids. With V trimmed by 8 bases and J by 8 bases, 22 bases remained unmatched. CDR3 nucleotide sequence: TGTGCCAGCCGACCAAGACAGGGGAGGAGCGACGGATTAGAAGCTTTCTTT. Translating gives CASRPRQGRSDGLEAFF.

V gene TRBV6-5 combines with J gene TRBJ1-4; the D gene is possibly TRBD1 (5 bases). The CDR3 length is 13 residues. Germline-derived CDR1 and CDR2 are MNHEY and SVGAGI. V lost 8 bases and J lost 7, with 14 bases in between. In DNA form, the CDR3 reads TGTGCCAGCGGCAGGGCGCTGAGTGAAAAACTGTTTTTT. This translates into CASGRALSEKLFF.

V and J are TRBV5-1 and TRBJ2-1; D ambiguous. This CDR3 has 13 amino acids. Germline-derived CDR1 and CDR2 are SGHRS and YFSETQ. V was clipped by 0 bases and J by 5 bases, with 6 bases between them. This CDR3 reads CASSLGTDNEQFF. The CDR3 DNA follows: TGCGCCAGCAGCTTGGGTACAGACAATGAGCAGTTCTTC.

The chain combines TRBV30 with TRBJ2-3, with 9 bases that match TRBD2. Germline values: CDR1 GTSNPN, CDR2 SVGIG (reference sequence). CDR3 length: 15 amino acids. The V and J ends lost 0 bases and 2 bases, in that order; junction bases with no gene match: 3. The CDR3: CAWSVLAGATDTQYF. In DNA form, the CDR3 reads TGTGCCTGGAGTGTACTAGCGGGCGCCACAGATACGCAGTATTTT.

This clone was found a few times. This chain connects TRBV6-5 to TRBJ2-3; D ambiguous. V was trimmed by 2 bases and J by 0 bases, leaving 3 bases between them. The germline CDR1 and CDR2 sequences are MNHEY and SVGAGI. This CDR3 is 13 amino acids long. The CDR3 here is CASSYESTDTQYF. The CDR3 DNA is TGTGCCAGCAGTTACGAGAGCACAGATACGCAGTATTTT.

The chain carries TRBV9 and TRBJ1-2, with D uncertain. This CDR3 has 15 residues. Germline CDR1 SGDLS, CDR2 YYNGEE. V lost 2 bases and J 6 bases, leaving 17 bases between the germline ends. DNA for the CDR3: TGTGCCAGCAGCGTCGGTAGTGCGGGTCTGAATGGCTACACCTTC. This sequence encodes CASSVGSAGLNGYTF.

The rearrangement joins TRBV4-2 to TRBJ1-2; 9 positions agree with TRBD1. Germline loops: CDR1 LGHNA, CDR2 YNFKEQ. This CDR3 is built from 17 residues. Losses at the gene ends were 1 base for V and 3 bases for J; bases not matched to a gene: 9. This chain's CDR3 is CASSQGGQGKRDYGYTF. The CDR3 DNA follows: TGTGCCAGCAGCCAAGGAGGACAGGGGAAGAGGGACTATGGCTACACCTTC.

The chain employs TRBV6-4 and TRBJ2-1, with 8 bases that match TRBD2. Germline loops: CDR1 MRHNA, CDR2 SNTAGT. V lost 5 bases, J lost 8 bases, and 11 bases stayed unmatched. This CDR3 is 15 amino acids long. CDR3 DNA sequence: TGTGCCAGCAGTCCTGGACTAGCCGGATCGGATGAGCAGTTCTTC. Protein product: CASSPGLAGSDEQFF.

The genes are TRBV6-6 and TRBJ2-7, with 7 bases lining up with TRBD1. CDR3 length: 12 residues. The trim removed 6 bases at V and 5 bases at J, leaving 4 bases unmatched. Germline V lookup: CDR1 MNHNY, CDR2 SVGAGI (reference sequence). DNA for the CDR3: TGTGCCAGCAGGCCAACAGGGGACGAGCAGTACTTC. Translated: CASRPTGDEQYF.

The rearrangement joins TRBV4-2 to TRBJ2-3, with 9 bases aligning to TRBD2. The germline gives CDR1 LGHNA, CDR2 YNFKEQ. Losses at the gene ends were 2 bases for V and 5 bases for J; bases not matched to a gene: 8. This CDR3 has 16 amino acids. Here the CDR3 DNA reads TGTGCCAGCAGCCAAATCGAAGCGGGAGGAGGAGATACGCAGTATTTT. Encoded protein: CASSQIEAGGGDTQYF.

The V call is TRBV29-1, the J call TRBJ1-1, with TRBD1 as a possible D gene (6 bases). Germline-derived CDR1 and CDR2 are SQVTM and ANQGSEA. Trimming removed 0 bases from V and 4 bases from J, with 12 bases in between. The CDR3 extends over 14 amino acids. Here the CDR3 reads CSVEDRARGTEAFF. CDR3 nucleotide sequence: TGCAGCGTTGAAGATCGGGCCAGGGGCACTGAAGCTTTCTTT.

The chain is built from TRBV4-3 and TRBJ2-3; possibly TRBD2 for D (6 bases). In germline, CDR1 is LGHNA, CDR2 YSLEER. The CDR3 contains 13 residues. Trimming removed 5 bases at V and 4 bases at J, with 10 bases between. This CDR3 is CASSSRLADTQYF. DNA for the CDR3: TGCGCCAGCAGCTCCAGACTAGCAGATACGCAGTATTTT.

The CDR3 protein is CASSVAPTGGTNEKLFF. CDR3 coding DNA: TGTGCCAGCAGCGTAGCTCCGACAGGGGGAACTAATGAAAAACTGTTTTTT. The gene calls are TRBV9 and TRBJ1-4, with TRBD1 matching over 9 bases. The CDR3 contains 17 residues. Germline V CDR1 and CDR2: SGDLS, YYNGEE. The V and J ends lost 0 bases and 1 base, in that order; junction bases with no gene match: 4.

In the case of this clone: The sample holds other DNA sequences that translate to the same CDR3. The V gene is TRBV18, the J gene TRBJ1-1, with D perhaps TRBD1 (5 bases). V was pared by 3 bases and J by 2 bases, with 10 bases between. CDR1 KGHSH and CDR2 LQKENI come from the germline V gene. This CDR3 comprises 14 residues. The DNA of the CDR3 is TGTGCCAGCTCACCGACCGGGGGTAACACTGAAGCTTTCTTT. Residues: CASSPTGGNTEAFF.